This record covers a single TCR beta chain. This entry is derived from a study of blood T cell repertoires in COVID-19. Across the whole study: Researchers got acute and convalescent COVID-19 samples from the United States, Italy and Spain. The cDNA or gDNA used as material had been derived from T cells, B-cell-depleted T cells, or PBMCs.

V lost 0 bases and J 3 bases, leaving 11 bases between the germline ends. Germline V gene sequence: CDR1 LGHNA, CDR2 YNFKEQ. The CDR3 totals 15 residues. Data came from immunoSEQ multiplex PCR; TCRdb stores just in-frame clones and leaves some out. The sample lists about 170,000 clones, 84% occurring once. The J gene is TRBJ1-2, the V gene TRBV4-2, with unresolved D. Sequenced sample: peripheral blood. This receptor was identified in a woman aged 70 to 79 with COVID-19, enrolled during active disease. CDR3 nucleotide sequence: TGTGCCAGCAGCCAAGAATCTTCAGTACACTATGGCTACACCTTC. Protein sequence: CASSQESSVHYGYTF.